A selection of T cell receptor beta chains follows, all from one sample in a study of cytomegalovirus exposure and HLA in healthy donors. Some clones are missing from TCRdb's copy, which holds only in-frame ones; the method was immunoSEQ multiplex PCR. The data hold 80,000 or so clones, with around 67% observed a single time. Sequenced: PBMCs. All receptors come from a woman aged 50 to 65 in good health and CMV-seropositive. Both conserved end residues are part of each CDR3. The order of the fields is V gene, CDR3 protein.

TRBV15,CATSRDQFSGNTIYF
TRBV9,CASSVYGQGGTEAFF
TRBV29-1,CSVGGTGSGEKLFF
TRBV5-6,CASSFPGGNTEAFF
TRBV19,CASSKGQGLNTGELFF
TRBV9,CASSPSPKLGGSEAFF
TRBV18,CASSPGGGGTPEAFF
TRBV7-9,CALTGTANTGELFF
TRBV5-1,CASRQGANEKLFF
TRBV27,CASTPRGGYEQYF
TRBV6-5,CASTRSGGALNEQFF
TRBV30,CAWSRGSQPQHF
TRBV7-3,CASSLSARGGGSGELFF
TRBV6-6,CASSYRSGIVNTEAFF
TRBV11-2,CASSLSTSGGANEQFF
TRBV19,CASSISGGLYEQYF
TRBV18,CASSPQGTGELFF
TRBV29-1,CSEGTGRDTQYF
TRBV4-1,CASSQELSRYDTEAFF
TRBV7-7,CASSSQRGGLTGELFF
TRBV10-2,CASSEKGFGYTEAFF
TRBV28,CASSVLSGGVDEQFF
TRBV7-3,CASSLTGGGRNEQFF
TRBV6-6,CASRYQGAGGYTF
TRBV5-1,CASSPTGPQGIGELFF
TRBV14,CASSPQRGGIYNEQFF
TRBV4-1,CASSHSQGAQDEQFF
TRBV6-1,CASSEWDRQETQYF
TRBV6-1,CASSLTSQNGELFF
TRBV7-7,CASSLGEGGREAFF
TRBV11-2,CASSLPSPPKKLGGYTF
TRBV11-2,CASSVRGTQYF
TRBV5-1,CASSPRGSGYNEQFF
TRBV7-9,CSSSHRQGGTEAFF
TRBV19,CASRVGGTEAFF
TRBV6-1,CASSEGRGIEKLFF
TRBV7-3,CASTNSGGNGELFF
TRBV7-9,CSSKSQGVLSEKLFF
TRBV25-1,CASSELSAQIYF
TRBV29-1,CRGQGSYNEQFF
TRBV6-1,CASSEELSGEVYNEQFF